This T cell receptor beta chain was profiled in a study of blood T cell repertoires in COVID-19. About the research overall: Samples came from the United States, Italy and Spain, spanning acute and convalescent COVID-19. PBMCs, B-cell-depleted T cells, or T cells provided the cDNA or gDNA that made up the material.

The CDR3 runs 15 residues. The germline V gene has CDR1 LNHDA and CDR2 SQIVND (reference sequence). Trimming took 4 bases from V and 3 from J; bases not matched to a gene: 8. Original data processing: For nucleated cells, counts were estimated from reference gene primer amplification. Here immunoSEQ multiplex PCR was the method, and the copy in TCRdb shows in-frame clones only, minus some. That table is the source of V, J and clone size, and D and trimming were worked out from the DNA. The sample carries around 250,000 clones, approximately 86% recorded once. The sequenced material came from peripheral blood. The TCR was taken from a human donor in a cohort sampled during active COVID-19. The chain combines TRBV19 with TRBJ2-7; 8 nucleotides agree with TRBD2. The CDR3: CASSTSTSADYEQYF. The CDR3 DNA reads TGTGCCAGTAGTACCTCGACTAGCGCAGACTACGAGCAGTACTTC.